Below are 28 T cell receptor beta chains sequenced from a single sample in a study of shared clonotypes between healthy human individuals. Sequencing used immunoSEQ multiplex PCR; TCRdb keeps in-frame clones, though not all of them. The table records about 340,000 clones, about 70% of them present only once. The sequenced sample was memory CD4+ T cells sorted from blood. Regarding subset: CD45RA-negative fraction. Every receptor here comes from a man aged 25-45 years in good health.

This clone was seen more than once but under ten times. This chain uses TRBV6-5 with TRBJ2-3; 10 bases map to TRBD2. The CDR3 length is 15 residues. With V trimmed by 6 bases and J by 1 base, 4 bases remained unmatched. Germline CDR1 is MNHEY and CDR2 is SVGAGI. The CDR3 DNA is TGTGCCAGCAGACGGACTAGCGGAGGCACAGATACGCAGTATTTT. This gives the protein CASRRTSGGTDTQYF.

The V gene is TRBV19, the J gene TRBJ2-7, with a possible D match to TRBD1 (7 bases). Trimming pared 3 bases from V and 1 base from J, leaving 13 bases between. Germline CDR1 is LNHDA and CDR2 is SQIVND (reference sequence). CDR3 length: 15 amino acids. The CDR3 loop is CASSIGSGGSYEQYF. DNA for the CDR3: TGTGCCAGTAGTATCGGTTCAGGGGGGTCCTACGAGCAGTACTTC.

The gene calls are TRBV27 and TRBJ2-1; 7 nucleotides agree with TRBD2. The V segment lost 7 bases and the J segment 6 bases; nucleotides outside the gene matches: 6. CDR1 and CDR2 (germline): MNHEY, SMNVEV (reference sequence). The CDR3 extends over 13 amino acids. This chain's CDR3 is CASMAGAGNEQFF. The DNA of the CDR3 is TGTGCCAGCATGGCGGGAGCCGGCAATGAGCAGTTCTTC.

This clone was detected many times. The chain joins TRBV5-1 to TRBJ1-1; D unresolved. CDR1 is SGHRS, CDR2 YFSETQ, per germline. The CDR3 spans 14 residues. V was trimmed by 0 bases and J by 2 bases, leaving 8 bases between them. Written as DNA, the CDR3 is TGCGCCAGCAGCTTGGATCGGAGTAACACTGAAGCTTTCTTT. This translates into CASSLDRSNTEAFF.

This clone was seen only a few times. This chain links TRBV19 with TRBJ2-5; no firm D call. With 3 bases removed from V and 5 bases from J, the gap between germline ends came to 4 bases. Looked up from germline, CDR1 is LNHDA and CDR2 is SQIVND (reference sequence). The CDR3 consists of 11 residues. The CDR3 DNA follows: TGTGCCAGTAGTATTTCGGAGACCCAGTACTTC. It codes for CASSISETQYF.

J is TRBJ1-3 and V is TRBV7-2, with D tentatively TRBD1 (5 bases). The V gene's germline CDR1 is SGHTA and CDR2 FQGNSA. This CDR3 spans 16 amino acids. With 4 bases removed from V and 4 bases from J, the gap between germline ends came to 17 bases. The CDR3: CASSSVGGLIGNTIYF. Here the CDR3 DNA reads TGTGCCAGCAGCTCCGTGGGGGGACTGATCGGAAACACCATATATTTT.

The V call is TRBV5-5, the J call TRBJ2-5; possibly TRBD2 for D (6 bases). CDR1 is SGHKS and CDR2 is YYEKEE in the germline V gene (reference sequence). The CDR3 contains 13 residues. V was pared by 10 bases and J by 1 base, with 14 bases between. In DNA form, the CDR3 reads TGTGCCGCCGCCCTAGCGCCCCAAGAGACCCAGTACTTC. This encodes CAAALAPQETQYF.

This clone was detected only once. The chain joins TRBV5-4 to TRBJ2-7; 9 bases agree with TRBD1. The germline gives CDR1 SGHNT, CDR2 YYREEE (reference sequence). V trimming: 0 bases; J trimming: 8 bases; junction bases outside the gene matches: 9. The CDR3 contains 15 residues. Here the CDR3 reads CASSLGQGDDGKQYF. CDR3 nucleotides: TGTGCCAGCAGCTTGGGACAGGGGGATGACGGGAAGCAGTACTTC.

This clone has only a few counts. The gene calls are TRBV11-3 and TRBJ2-7, with 9 bases lining up with TRBD1. V lost 5 bases and J lost 4; bases outside the gene matches: 9. CDR1 is SGHNT, CDR2 YENEEA, per germline. The CDR3 length is 15 residues. In DNA, the CDR3 is TGTGCCAGCAGCCGAGGGACAGGGTCGTATTACGAGCAGTACTTC. Amino acid sequence: CASSRGTGSYYEQYF.

The chain recombines TRBV27 with TRBJ2-2; a weak D match, TRBD2 (5 bases). The CDR3 is 15 residues long. Trimming took off 4 bases at V and 7 bases at J, with 16 bases between the two ends. CDR1 and CDR2 from the germline V gene are MNHEY and SMNVEV (reference sequence). Written as DNA, the CDR3 is TGTGCCAGCAGTTCCTATATTTGGGGAGACGGGGAGCTGTTTTTT. This encodes CASSSYIWGDGELFF.

This chain joins TRBV6-6 and TRBJ2-7; 12 positions match TRBD1. The CDR3 is made up of 15 amino acids. Trimming removed 4 bases from V and 5 bases from J; junction bases left unmatched: 6. Germline-derived CDR1 and CDR2 are MNHNY and SVGAGI (reference sequence). The CDR3 reads CASSSVGTGGHEQYF. Here the CDR3 DNA reads TGTGCCAGCAGTTCAGTCGGGACAGGGGGCCACGAGCAGTACTTC.

This sequence joins TRBV27 and TRBJ1-6, with 9 bases lining up with TRBD1. Germline trimming cut 4 bases from V and 1 base from J; bases unmatched to any gene: 5. The germline V gene encodes CDR1 MNHEY and CDR2 SMNVEV (reference sequence). The CDR3 sequence is 17 residues long. CDR3 in DNA: TGTGCCAGCAGTTACCGGACAGGGGTTTCCTATAATTCACCCCTCCACTTT. Protein: CASSYRTGVSYNSPLHF.

The chain couples TRBV5-4 to TRBJ2-5; a possible D gene is TRBD2 (6 bases). The V end lost 4 bases, the J end lost 6 bases, and 16 bases lay between the germline ends. The germline CDR1 and CDR2 sequences are SGHNT and YYREEE (reference sequence). CDR3 length: 14 residues. The CDR3 spells CASSTRESKKTQYF. The CDR3, as DNA: TGTGCCAGCAGCACCCGGGAGAGCAAGAAGACCCAGTACTTC.

For the CDR3, the DNA is TGTGCCAGCAGTCACCATGCGGGTTGGGGAGAGACCCAGTACTTC. It yields the protein CASSHHAGWGETQYF. The chain has TRBV6-5 and TRBJ2-5, with a possible D match to TRBD2 (5 bases). The CDR3 is 15 residues long. Germline V gene lookup returns CDR1 MNHEY and CDR2 SVGAGI. V dropped 5 bases and J dropped 4 bases, with 17 bases sitting between them.

For the CDR3, the DNA is TGTGCCACCAGCGTTGATGGCAGTCACCAAGAGACCCAGTACTTC. Protein sequence: CATSVDGSHQETQYF. The V call is TRBV15, the J call TRBJ2-5; no clear D gene. This CDR3 is 15 amino acids long. V was cut by 5 bases and J by 0 bases, with 13 bases left in between. Germline values: CDR1 LNHNV, CDR2 YYDKDF (reference sequence). Filled out from reference TRBV15 and TRBJ2-5, the complete variable domain reads DAMVIQNPRYQVTQFGKPVTLSCSQTLNHNVMYWYQQKSSQAPKLLFHYYDKDFNNEADTPDNFQSRRPNTSFCFLDIRSPGLGDTAMYLCATSVDGSHQETQYFGPGTRLLVL.

This clone was observed a few times. The chain is built from TRBV2 and TRBJ2-5; TRBD2 matches at 7 bases. With 7 bases clipped from V and 5 bases from J, the junction kept 7 bases outside the gene matches. The CDR3 is 13 residues long. Germline-derived CDR1 and CDR2 are SNHLY and FYNNEI. The CDR3: CASTREAVETQYF. CDR3 DNA: TGTGCCAGCACCCGGGAGGCGGTGGAGACCCAGTACTTC.

The genes are TRBV6-1 and TRBJ2-7, with D unresolved. The germline V and J ends were trimmed by 5 bases and 2 bases, with 10 bases remaining between them. This CDR3 has 13 amino acids. The germline CDR1 and CDR2 sequences are MNHNS and SASEGT. CDR3 sequence (DNA): TGTGCCAGCAGTTCAGGTATCCCCTACGAGCAGTACTTC. Translated: CASSSGIPYEQYF.

On this clone: A read error likely explains this, since a far larger clone differs by one base. Other DNA sequences in the same sample also yield this CDR3. The chain employs TRBV5-6 and TRBJ1-1; D may be TRBD1 (5 bases). Germline CDR1 reads SGHDT; CDR2 reads YYEEEE. CDR3 length: 13 residues. Trimming took off 2 bases at V and 1 base at J, with 6 bases between the two ends. CDR3: CASSFGGNTEAFF. The DNA of the CDR3 is TGTGCCAGCAGCTTTGGGGGGAACACTGAAGCTTTCTTT. The full variable domain, with the rest looked up from reference TRBV5-6 and TRBJ1-1, is DAGVTQSPTHLIKTRGQQVTLRCSPKSGHDTVSWYQQALGQGPQFIFQYYEEEERQRGNFPDRFSGHQFPNYSSELNVNALLLGDSALYLCASSFGGNTEAFFGQGTRLTVV.

The CDR3 here is CASNTGGGRPNQPQHF. CDR3 nucleotide sequence: TGTGCCAGCAATACAGGGGGCGGGAGACCTAATCAGCCCCAGCATTTT. The chain combines TRBV2 with TRBJ1-5; TRBD1 matches at 9 bases. CDR1 and CDR2 from the germline V gene are SNHLY and FYNNEI. This CDR3 has 16 amino acids. V gave up 7 bases and J gave up 4 bases; unmatched junction bases: 11.

This clone has just one count. The rearrangement uses TRBV7-6 and TRBJ2-3, with a tentative D call TRBD1 (5 bases). The CDR3 has 15 residues. V was trimmed by 0 bases and J by 4 bases, leaving 11 bases between them. Germline-derived CDR1 and CDR2 are SGHVS and FNYEAQ. CDR3 protein: CASSLAGPGPDTQYF. Here the CDR3 DNA reads TGTGCCAGCAGCTTAGCGGGGCCAGGACCAGATACGCAGTATTTT.

The chain has TRBV5-1 and TRBJ2-7; D may match TRBD1 or TRBD2 (5 bases each). Trimming shortened V by 4 bases and J by 5 bases, and 19 bases separated the two germline ends. The CDR3 sequence is 15 residues long. In germline, CDR1 is SGHRS, CDR2 YFSETQ. The CDR3 nucleotides are TGCGCCAGCAGCCTGGGGTGGGGGTTTAAAGACGAGCAGTACTTC. Translating it yields CASSLGWGFKDEQYF.

The chain recombines TRBV6-6 with TRBJ1-1; no reliable D call. Germline assignment: CDR1 MNHNY and CDR2 SVGAGI (reference sequence). Trimming removed 6 bases from V and 1 base from J, with 6 bases in between. This CDR3 spans 12 amino acids. DNA of the CDR3: TGTGCCAGCAGGGAATGGAACACTGAAGCTTTCTTT. Its translation is CASREWNTEAFF.

The rearrangement links TRBV27 to TRBJ1-1, with TRBD1 identical over 9 bases. CDR1 and CDR2 from the germline V gene are MNHEY and SMNVEV (reference sequence). The CDR3 has 12 residues. With V trimmed by 5 bases and J by 8 bases, 3 bases remained unmatched. This CDR3 reads CASSPGQGEAFF. The CDR3 nucleotides are TGTGCCAGCAGTCCAGGACAGGGGGAAGCTTTCTTT.

The rearrangement uses TRBV19 and TRBJ2-1; D call uncertain. Germline CDR1 reads LNHDA; CDR2 reads SQIVND (reference sequence). This CDR3 region has 13 residues. The V and J ends lost 5 bases and 10 bases respectively, with 15 bases between them. CDR3 region: CASSLRRVAEQFF. The CDR3 bases are TGTGCCAGTAGTCTCCGACGTGTTGCGGAGCAGTTCTTC.

The V and J genes are TRBV6-1 and TRBJ2-1; D is unresolved. Germline V gene lookup returns CDR1 MNHNS and CDR2 SASEGT. V shed 8 bases and J shed 7 bases, with 12 bases lying between them. The CDR3 loop spans 12 amino acids. CDR3 residues: CASVRVGNEQFF. The CDR3 nucleotides read TGTGCCAGCGTTAGGGTAGGGAATGAGCAGTTCTTC.

This clone was observed a handful of times. The rearrangement links TRBV29-1 to TRBJ1-2; 12 nucleotides agree with TRBD1. Trimming cost V 7 bases and J 8 bases; bases outside gene matches: 8. The CDR3 is 13 residues long. CDR1 and CDR2 (germline): SQVTM, ANQGSEA. CDR3 loop: CSAWGTGGRGYTF. DNA of the CDR3: TGCAGCGCCTGGGGGACAGGGGGCCGAGGCTACACCTTC.

This chain uses TRBV7-2 with TRBJ2-1; 10 nucleotides match TRBD1. Germline CDR1 reads SGHTA; CDR2 reads FQGNSA. This CDR3 is 16 amino acids long. After removal of 5 bases from V and 2 bases from J, the junction contained 6 bases not matched to a gene. In DNA, the CDR3 is TGTGCCAGCAGCCGAACCGGGACAGGGGCCTACAATGAGCAGTTCTTC. This codes for CASSRTGTGAYNEQFF.

The rearrangement links TRBV7-6 to TRBJ2-5; 7 positions match TRBD1. This CDR3 region has 16 residues. With 8 bases clipped from V and 7 bases from J, the junction kept 19 bases outside the gene matches. Looked up from germline, CDR1 is SGHVS and CDR2 is FNYEAQ. The CDR3 protein is CASSNRDSALRRTQYF. The CDR3, as DNA: TGTGCCAGCTCAAACCGGGACAGCGCCCTTCGGAGGACCCAGTACTTC.